The 6 T cell receptor beta chains below all came from one sample that was sequenced in a study of CD8 T cells in Susac syndrome. After extraction with the RNeasy kit, about 0.5 to 1 ug of the RNA was reverse transcribed using random hexamers. TCRdb reanalysed the immunoSEQ multiplex PCR reads using MiXCR and keeps one entry per CDR3 protein. The table shows about 300,000 distinct CDR3 sequences, with 89% occurring only once. The specimen was CD8+ T cells from PBMCs. All receptors derive from a human donor with multiple sclerosis.

CDR3 sequence (DNA): TGTGCCTGGAGTGTAATGGCCGATCAGCCCCAGCATTTT. Its translation is CAWSVMADQPQHF. The chain joins TRBV30 to TRBJ1-5; no reliable D call. Germline V gives CDR1 GTSNPN, CDR2 SVGIG (reference sequence). The CDR3 has 13 amino acids. Trimming removed 0 bases from V and 5 bases from J, with 8 bases in between.

The rearrangement joins TRBV12-3 or TRBV12-4 to TRBJ2-6; a weak D match, TRBD1 (6 bases). V lost 8 bases and J lost 4, with 21 bases in between. The CDR3 contains 17 residues. CDR3 in amino acids: CASRKTTDRKGANVLTF. The CDR3 region has the DNA TGTGCCAGCCGAAAGACCACTGACAGGAAGGGGGCCAACGTCCTGACTTTC.

This sequence joins TRBV6-1 and TRBJ2-7, with a possible D match to TRBD2 (6 bases). The germline V and J ends were trimmed by 1 base and 4 bases, with 20 bases remaining between them. The germline CDR1 and CDR2 sequences are MNHNS and SASEGT. The CDR3 has 17 amino acids. As DNA, the CDR3 is TGTGCCAGCAGTGAAGATTATAAGGCGGGGAAAGGGTACGAGCAGTACTTC. It codes for CASSEDYKAGKGYEQYF.

This clonotype came up a few times. The V call is TRBV18, the J call TRBJ2-2; a weak D match, TRBD2 (5 bases). With 6 bases removed from V and 0 bases from J, the gap between germline ends came to 11 bases. CDR1 KGHSH and CDR2 LQKENI come from the germline V gene. The CDR3 is 15 amino acids. DNA for the CDR3: TGTGCCAGCTCTCCGACGGGGACGAACACCGGGGAGCTGTTTTTT. Translated: CASSPTGTNTGELFF.

V gene TRBV28 combines with J gene TRBJ2-5; tentatively, D is TRBD1 or TRBD2 (5 bases each). Between the trimmed V and J ends, which lost 3 bases and 7 bases, there was a span of 18 bases. CDR3 length: 15 residues. Germline lookup yields CDR1 MDHEN and CDR2 SYDVKM. The CDR3 spells CASSLVGRKTRTQYF. In DNA, the CDR3 is TGTGCCAGCAGTTTGGTGGGACGCAAAACGAGGACCCAGTACTTC.

The rearrangement joins TRBV10-3 to TRBJ2-7; 8 bases are a match to TRBD1. The CDR3 runs to 16 residues. Germline lookup yields CDR1 ENHRY and CDR2 SYGVKD. The ends lost 1 base at V and 1 base at J; junction bases unmatched: 6. The CDR3 DNA sequence: TGTGCCATCAGTGAGTTACAGGGGGATTTTTCCTACGAGCAGTACTTC. Its protein is CAISELQGDFSYEQYF.